This T cell receptor beta chain was sequenced in a study of shared clonotypes between healthy human individuals. General study points: Estimated clonotype richness was generally higher in naive than memory subsets.

The assay was run at deep level. Method: immunoSEQ multiplex PCR; TCRdb's copy keeps in-frame clones and lacks some. The sample lists around 2.5 million clones; roughly 93% were seen once. Into CD45RA+ naive and CD45RA-negative memory subsets, the CD4+ cells were split. Trimming took 5 bases from V and 7 from J, leaving 22 bases between them. The CDR3 is 16 amino acids. CDR1 SGHRS and CDR2 YFSETQ come from the germline V gene. This clone is a singleton in its sample. Its antigen remains unknown. Sequencing was carried out using naive CD4+ T cells from PBMCs. The sample's subset: CD45RA+ positively selected. This clonotype originated in a man between 18 and 29 years old in good health. Some clones in this sample may be carry-over from other donors' samples. This chain links TRBV5-1 with TRBJ2-1, with a tentative D call TRBD2 (5 bases). The chain's CDR3 is CASSPIGSPGGNEQFF. The CDR3 region has the DNA TGCGCCAGCAGTCCTATAGGCTCACCCGGCGGGAATGAGCAGTTCTTC. Full variable domain (outside the CDR3, taken from reference TRBV5-1 and TRBJ2-1): KAGVTQTPRYLIKTRGQQVTLSCSPISGHRSVSWYQQTPGQGLQFLFEYFSETQRNKGNFPGRFSGRQFSNSRSEMNVSTLELGDSALYLCASSPIGSPGGNEQFFGPGTRLTVL.